This TCR beta chain was recorded in a study of blood T cell repertoires in COVID-19. Study as a whole: Spain, Italy and the United States supplied samples that represented acute and convalescent COVID-19. Nucleic acid was either cDNA or gDNA, and it came from T cells, B-cell-depleted T cells, or PBMCs.

CDR3 length equals 16 residues. The trim removed 4 bases at V and 3 bases at J, leaving 9 bases unmatched. Germline V gene sequence: CDR1 MNHEY, CDR2 SMNVEV (reference sequence). Data came from immunoSEQ multiplex PCR; TCRdb stores just in-frame clones and leaves some out. The data hold around 230,000 clones, with about 86% observed a single time. The chain recombines TRBV27 with TRBJ2-7; the match to TRBD2 covers 10 bases. The sample consisted of peripheral blood. The TCR originated in a woman aged 45-60 years with acute or convalescent COVID-19. The CDR3 DNA reads TGTGCCAGCAGTTCGCCCCGGACTAGCGGAATCTACGAGCAGTACTTC. Translation: CASSSPRTSGIYEQYF.